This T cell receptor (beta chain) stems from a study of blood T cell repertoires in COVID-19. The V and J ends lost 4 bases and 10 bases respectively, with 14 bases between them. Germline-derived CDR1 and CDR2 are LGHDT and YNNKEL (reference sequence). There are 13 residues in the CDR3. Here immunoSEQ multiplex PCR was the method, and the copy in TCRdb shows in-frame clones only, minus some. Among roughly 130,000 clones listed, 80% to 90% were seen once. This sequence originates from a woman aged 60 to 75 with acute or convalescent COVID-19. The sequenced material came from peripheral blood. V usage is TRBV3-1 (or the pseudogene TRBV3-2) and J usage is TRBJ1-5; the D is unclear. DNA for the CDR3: TGTGCCAGCAGCCCGTGCTCTGAGTGCCCCCAGCATTTT. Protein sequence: CASSPCSECPQHF.